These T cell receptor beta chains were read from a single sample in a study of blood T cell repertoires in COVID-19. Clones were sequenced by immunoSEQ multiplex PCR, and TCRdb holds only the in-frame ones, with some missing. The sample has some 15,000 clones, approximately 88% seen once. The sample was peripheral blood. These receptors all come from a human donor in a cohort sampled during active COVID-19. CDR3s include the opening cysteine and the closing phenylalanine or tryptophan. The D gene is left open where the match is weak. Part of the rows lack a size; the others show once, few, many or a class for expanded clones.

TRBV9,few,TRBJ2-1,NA,TGTGCCAGCAGCGTAGAGGACAGATACAATGAGCAGTTCTTC,CASSVEDRYNEQFF
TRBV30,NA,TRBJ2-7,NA,TGTGCCTGGAGTCTCGGCTACGAGCAGTACTTC,CAWSLGYEQYF
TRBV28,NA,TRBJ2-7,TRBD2,TGTGCCAGCAGTTTTAGGGAGGGGACGCGGGGTTTTTCCTACGAGCAGTACTTC,CASSFREGTRGFSYEQYF
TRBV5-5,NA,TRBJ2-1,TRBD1,TGTGCCAGCAGAAAGACAGGGCCCGCGTACAATGAGCAGTTCTTC,CASRKTGPAYNEQFF
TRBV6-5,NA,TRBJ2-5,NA,TGTGCCAGCAGTTCCTCCGGGGAGACCCAGTACTTC,CASSSSGETQYF
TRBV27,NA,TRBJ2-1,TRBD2,TGTGCCAGCAGTTTGGGACTAGCGGCCTACAATGAGCAGTTCTTC,CASSLGLAAYNEQFF
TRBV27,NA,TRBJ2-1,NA,TGTGCCAGCAGTTTGCTGACGCCGGGTTACAATGAGCAGTTCTTC,CASSLLTPGYNEQFF
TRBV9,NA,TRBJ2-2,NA,TGTGCCAGCAGCGTAGGAGGGTATGGGGAGCTGTTTTTT,CASSVGGYGELFF
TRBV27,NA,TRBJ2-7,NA,TGTGCCAGCAGGCCTAATGGGGCTCCCTACGAGCAGTACTTC,CASRPNGAPYEQYF
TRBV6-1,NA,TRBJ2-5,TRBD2,TGTGCCAGCAGTGCCCCTCCCGATGGGGGACTAGCGGAGACCCAGTACTTC,CASSAPPDGGLAETQYF
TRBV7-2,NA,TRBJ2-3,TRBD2,TGTGCCAGCAGCTTAGTTGCGGGAGTGGTTGATACGCAGTATTTT,CASSLVAGVVDTQYF
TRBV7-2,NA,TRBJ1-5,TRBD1,TGTGCCAGCAGCTTAAAACAGGGGGGCCAGCCCCAGCATTTT,CASSLKQGGQPQHF
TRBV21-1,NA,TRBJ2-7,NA,TGTGCCAGCAGGGAGGTTGACGGATCATACGAGCAGTACTTC,CASREVDGSYEQYF
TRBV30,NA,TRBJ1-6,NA,TGTGCCTGGGACCTAAATTCACCCCTCCACTTT,CAWDLNSPLHF
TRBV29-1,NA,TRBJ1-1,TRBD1,TGCAGCGTTGCTCGGGACAGGGGGGAAGCTTTCTTT,CSVARDRGEAFF
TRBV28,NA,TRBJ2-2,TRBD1,TGTGCCAGCAGTGGGTTGGGGCAGGGGGCCGCCGGGGAGCTGTTTTTT,CASSGLGQGAAGELFF
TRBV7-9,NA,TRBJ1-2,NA,TGTGCCAGCAGCCCGATCACAGGGAGGGAGTATGGCTACACCTTC,CASSPITGREYGYTF
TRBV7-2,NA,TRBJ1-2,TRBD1,TGTGCCAGCAGCTTAGCGGGACAGTCAACCTACGGGGGCTACACCTTC,CASSLAGQSTYGGYTF
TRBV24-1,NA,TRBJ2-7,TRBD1,TGTGCCACCCGTACGGACAGGAGCTCCTACGAGCAGTACTTC,CATRTDRSSYEQYF
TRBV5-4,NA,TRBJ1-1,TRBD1,TGTGCCAGCAGCAGCCGGGACAGGCGAACTGAAGCTTTCTTT,CASSSRDRRTEAFF
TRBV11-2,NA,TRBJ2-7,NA,TGTGCCAGCAGCGACCCCGGGACCGGGAGCTCCTACGAGCAGTACTTC,CASSDPGTGSSYEQYF
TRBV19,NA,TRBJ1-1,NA,TGTGCCAGTAGTAACCCCCCAGGCAGGCTGAACACTGAAGCTTTCTTT,CASSNPPGRLNTEAFF
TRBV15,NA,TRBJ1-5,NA,TGTGCCAGCGGGGAGGGGCTATCGAGCAATCAGCCCCAGCATTTT,CASGEGLSSNQPQHF
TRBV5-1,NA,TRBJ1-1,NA,TGCGCCAGCAGCTTGTTCTGGAACACTGAAGCTTTCTTT,CASSLFWNTEAFF
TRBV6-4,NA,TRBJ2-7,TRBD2,TGTGCCAGAATAGAACCGGGACTAGCGTCGGACGAGCAGTACTTC,CARIEPGLASDEQYF
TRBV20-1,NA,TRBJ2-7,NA,TGCAGTGCTAGTACCGGGACATTGGGCTACGAGCAGTACTTC,CSASTGTLGYEQYF
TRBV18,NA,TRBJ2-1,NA,TGTGCCAGCTCGCGGGACCTCCCGGGCTCCTACAATGAGCAGTTCTTC,CASSRDLPGSYNEQFF
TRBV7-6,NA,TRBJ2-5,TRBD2,TGTGCCAGCAGTCCTGGACTAGCGGGAAAAGGAAAGACCCAGTACTTC,CASSPGLAGKGKTQYF
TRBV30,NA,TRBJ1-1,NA,TGTGCCTGGAGTGTACTAAATCTCGCGGGCACTGAAGCTTTCTTT,CAWSVLNLAGTEAFF
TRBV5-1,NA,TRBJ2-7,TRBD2,TGCGCCAGCAGCTTCGCCCTAGCGGGAGCCTACGAGCAGTACTTC,CASSFALAGAYEQYF
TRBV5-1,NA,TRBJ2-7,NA,TGCGCCAGTACCCGACTTGGGGACTCGGAGCAGTACTTC,CASTRLGDSEQYF
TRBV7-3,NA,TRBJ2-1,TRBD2,TGTGCCAGCAGCTCCATAGCGGGAGCTCGCAATGAGCAGTTCTTC,CASSSIAGARNEQFF
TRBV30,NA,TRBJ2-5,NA,TGTGCCTGGAGAGAGGACTTAACGGCGGAGACCCAGTACTTC,CAWREDLTAETQYF
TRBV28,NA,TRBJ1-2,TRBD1,TGTGCCAGCATCGGGGACAGGGGTATTGGTGGCTACACCTTC,CASIGDRGIGGYTF
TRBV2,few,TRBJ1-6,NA,TGTGCCAGCAGTGAACGTGGTGGACTTAATTCACCCCTCCACTTT,CASSERGGLNSPLHF
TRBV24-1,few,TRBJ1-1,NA,TGTGCCACCAGTTCTACGAACACTGAAGCTTTCTTT,CATSSTNTEAFF
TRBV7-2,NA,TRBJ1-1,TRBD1,TGTGCCAGCAGCTTAGGAGGGGACAGGAACACTGAAGCTTTCTTT,CASSLGGDRNTEAFF
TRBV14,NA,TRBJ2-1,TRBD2,TGTGCCAGCAGCCAAGGTGTTGGCGGGAGTGTTTTCTGGTACAATGAGCAGTTCTTC,CASSQGVGGSVFWYNEQFF
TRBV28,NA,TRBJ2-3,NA,TGTGCCAGCACTACAGGGAGAGATACGCAGTATTTT,CASTTGRDTQYF
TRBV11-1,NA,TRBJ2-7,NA,TGTGCCAGCAGCTTAGCCTTCGAGCAGTACTTC,CASSLAFEQYF
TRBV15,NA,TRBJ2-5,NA,TGTGCCACCAGCAGAACCGGGACACCCGAAGAGACCCAGTACTTC,CATSRTGTPEETQYF
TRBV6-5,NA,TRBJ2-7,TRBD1,TGTGCCAGCAGTTACTCGTACAGGGGATCCTACGAGCAGTACTTC,CASSYSYRGSYEQYF
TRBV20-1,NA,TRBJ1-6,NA,TGCAGTGCTAGTTTAACAGTCGATTCACCCCTCCACTTT,CSASLTVDSPLHF
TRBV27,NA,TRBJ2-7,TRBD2,TGTGCCAGCAGTCCCCTAGCGGGAGACGTCCGGGGGCAGTACTTC,CASSPLAGDVRGQYF
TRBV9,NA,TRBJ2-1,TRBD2,TGTGCCAGCAGCGTAGATTCACTAGCGGGTATAAAAAATGAGCAGTTCTTC,CASSVDSLAGIKNEQFF
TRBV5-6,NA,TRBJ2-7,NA,TGTGCCAGCAGCTTGGGAGCCTCCTACGAGCAGTACTTC,CASSLGASYEQYF
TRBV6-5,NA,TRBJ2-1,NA,TGTGCCAGCAGTTTACAAGCGGGTACAACCTACAATGAGCAGTTCTTC,CASSLQAGTTYNEQFF
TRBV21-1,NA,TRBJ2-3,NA,TGTGCCAGCAGCAAACCGCGGAGGCAGATTAGCACAGATACGCAGTATTTT,CASSKPRRQISTDTQYF
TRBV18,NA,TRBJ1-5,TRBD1,TGTGCCAGCTCACTGGACAGGGGGCCGATGAGACCCCAGCATTTT,CASSLDRGPMRPQHF
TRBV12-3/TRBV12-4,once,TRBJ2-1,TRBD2,TGTGCCAGCAGTTTCGCGGGAGACAAGCAGTTCTTC,CASSFAGDKQFF
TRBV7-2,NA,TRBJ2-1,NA,TGTGCCAGCAGCTTTAGGGGTCAGGCCAATGAGCAGTTCTTC,CASSFRGQANEQFF
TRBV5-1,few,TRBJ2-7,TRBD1,TGCGCCAGCGGGGGACAGGGAGTAACCTACGAGCAGTACTTC,CASGGQGVTYEQYF
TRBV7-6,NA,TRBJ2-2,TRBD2,TGTGCCAGCACCCGCGCCTGGGCGGGAGGAGGCGGGGAGCTGTTTTTT,CASTRAWAGGGGELFF
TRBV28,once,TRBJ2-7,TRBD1,TGTGCCAGCAGTGGGACAGGGTACTCCTACGAGCAGTACTTC,CASSGTGYSYEQYF
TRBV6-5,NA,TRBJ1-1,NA,TGTGCCAGCAGTAGGGGCCAGAACACTGAAGCTTTCTTT,CASSRGQNTEAFF
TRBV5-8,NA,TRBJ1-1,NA,TGTGCCAGCACCCCAGAAACAGGGTTGTCATCGGTTGAAGCTTTCTTT,CASTPETGLSSVEAFF
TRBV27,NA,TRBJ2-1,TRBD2,TGTGCCAGTAGCGGGAGGGACAATGAGCAGTTCTTC,CASSGRDNEQFF
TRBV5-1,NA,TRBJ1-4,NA,TGCGCCAGCAGCTTGGGACAGGCAACTAATGAAAAACTGTTTTTT,CASSLGQATNEKLFF
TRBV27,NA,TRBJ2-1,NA,TGTGCCTCGAAAGGGCTAGCCGCAAGCCGGGAGCAGTTCTTC,CASKGLAASREQFF